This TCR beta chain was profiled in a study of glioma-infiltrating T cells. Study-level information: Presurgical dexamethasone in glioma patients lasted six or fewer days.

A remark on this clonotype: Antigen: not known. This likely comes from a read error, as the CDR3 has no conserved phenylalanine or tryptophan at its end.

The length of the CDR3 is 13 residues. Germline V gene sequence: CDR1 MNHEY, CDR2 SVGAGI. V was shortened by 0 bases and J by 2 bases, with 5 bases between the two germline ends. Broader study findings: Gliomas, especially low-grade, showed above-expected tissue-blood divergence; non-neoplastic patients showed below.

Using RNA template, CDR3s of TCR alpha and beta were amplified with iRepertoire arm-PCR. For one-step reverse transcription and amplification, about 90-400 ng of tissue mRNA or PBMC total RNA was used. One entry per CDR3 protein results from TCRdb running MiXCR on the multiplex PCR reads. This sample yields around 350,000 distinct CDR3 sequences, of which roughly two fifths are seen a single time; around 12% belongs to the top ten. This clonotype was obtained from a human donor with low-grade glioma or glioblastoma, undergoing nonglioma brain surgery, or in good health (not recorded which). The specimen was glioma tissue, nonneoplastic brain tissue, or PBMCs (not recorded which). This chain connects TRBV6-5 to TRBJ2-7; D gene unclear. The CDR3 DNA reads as TGTGCCAGCAGTTACTCCGGACCCTACGAGCAGTACCTC. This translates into CASSYSGPYEQYL.